This T cell receptor beta chain was observed in a study of blood T cell repertoires in COVID-19. Study as a whole: Some COVID-19 samples were acute and others convalescent; all came from the United States, Italy and Spain. PBMCs, B-cell-depleted T cells, or T cells were the source of the cDNA or gDNA that made up the material.

Trimming pared 2 bases from V and 7 bases from J, leaving 19 bases between. The CDR3 has 16 amino acids. Germline lookup yields CDR1 MGHDK and CDR2 SYGVNS. As originally analysed: Nucleated cell counts were estimated from reference gene primer amplification. The assay was immunoSEQ multiplex PCR, and TCRdb's table has in-frame clones only and misses some. The V and J calls and the clone size are those of that table, but D and trimming were determined from the DNA. Of tens of thousands of clones in the sample, 65% to 85% were seen once. Sequenced material: peripheral blood. This receptor was taken from a woman in her sixties or seventies with acute or convalescent COVID-19. This chain links TRBV25-1 with TRBJ2-3, with D perhaps TRBD1 (5 bases). The CDR3 loop is CASSESLMSRANTQYF. The CDR3 bases are TGTGCCAGCAGTGAAAGCCTTATGAGCAGGGCGAATACGCAGTATTTT. Full variable domain (missing parts from reference TRBV25-1 and TRBJ2-3): EADIYQTPRYLVIGTGKKITLECSQTMGHDKMYWYQQDPGMELHLIHYSYGVNSTEKGDLSSESTVSRIRTEHFPLTLESARPSHTSQYLCASSESLMSRANTQYFGPGTRLTVL.